Listed below are T cell receptor beta chains from one sample, sequenced in a study of radiation and T cells in renal cell carcinoma. Using immunoSEQ multiplex PCR, the repertoire was profiled, and TCRdb retains in-frame clones only, with some absent. The table records 110,000 to 150,000 clones, about 88% of them present only once. The source material was blood, sampled from a patient whose treatment included radiotherapy and nephrectomy. The receptors stem from a woman aged 45 to 65 with renal cell carcinoma. Each CDR3 is given with its conserved first and last residue. A D gene is named only where the DNA matches it firmly. A clone size is listed for some rows: how often the clone was seen (once, few, many), or a class if it is expanded.

>TRBJ1-3|NA|TRBV7-2|NA
CASSLVGGRGNTIYF
TGTGCCAGCAGCTTAGTAGGCGGGAGGGGAAACACCATATATTTT
>TRBJ2-2|NA|TRBV9|once
CASSFGSRSNTGELFF
TGTGCCAGCAGCTTTGGAAGCCGATCGAACACCGGGGAGCTGTTTTTT
>TRBJ2-7|NA|TRBV6-5|NA
CASKEGGSYEQYF
TGTGCCAGCAAGGAGGGTGGCTCCTACGAGCAGTACTTC
>TRBJ1-3|NA|TRBV4-1|NA
CASSQEAVRSGNTIYF
TGCGCCAGCAGCCAAGAGGCGGTAAGGTCTGGAAACACCATATATTTT
>TRBJ1-2|NA|TRBV19|NA
CASSIDRWENYGYTF
TGTGCCAGTAGTATAGATCGGTGGGAGAACTATGGCTACACCTTC
>TRBJ2-7|NA|TRBV7-8|NA
CASSLRSLGYEQYF
TGTGCCAGCAGCTTAAGATCGCTAGGGTACGAGCAGTACTTC
>TRBJ2-7|NA|TRBV28|NA
CASSLPGRSQYF
TGTGCCAGCAGTTTACCTGGACGGTCGCAGTACTTC
>TRBJ2-7|TRBD1|TRBV6-6|once
CASSYSGVTGNEQYF
TGTGCCAGCAGTTACTCGGGGGTGACAGGGAACGAGCAGTACTTC
>TRBJ2-3|NA|TRBV9|NA
CASSPGGGPDTQYF
TGTGCCAGCAGCCCGGGCGGTGGTCCAGATACGCAGTATTTT
>TRBJ1-2|NA|TRBV2|once
CASSEDREYGYTF
TGTGCCAGCAGTGAAGACAGGGAATATGGCTACACCTTC
>TRBJ2-3|NA|TRBV4-3|NA
CASSQDRVATDTQYF
TGCGCCAGCAGCCAAGACAGGGTAGCTACGGATACGCAGTATTTT
>TRBJ2-5|TRBD2|TRBV13|NA
CASSQGTSGRETQYF
TGTGCCAGCAGCCAGGGGACTAGCGGTCGCGAGACCCAGTACTTC
>TRBJ1-1|NA|TRBV19|NA
CASRRGGMNTEAFF
TGTGCCAGTCGGCGAGGAGGGATGAACACTGAAGCTTTCTTT
>TRBJ1-1|TRBD1|TRBV29-1|NA
CSVGQGNTEAFF
TGCAGCGTGGGACAGGGGAACACTGAAGCTTTCTTT
>TRBJ2-7|TRBD1|TRBV7-9|NA
CASSDRGRGYEQYF
TGTGCCAGCAGCGACAGGGGAAGGGGTTACGAGCAGTACTTC
>TRBJ2-3|TRBD2|TRBV5-1|few
CASSSLAGGTDTQYF
TGCGCCAGCAGCTCCTTAGCGGGCGGCACAGATACGCAGTATTTT
>TRBJ2-7|NA|TRBV13|NA
CASTVSGRVRVEQYF
TGTGCCAGCACGGTATCGGGTAGGGTTCGGGTCGAGCAGTACTTC
>TRBJ1-1|NA|TRBV6-6|few
CASRTRSPQPSKEAFF
TGTGCCAGCAGAACCAGAAGCCCACAGCCATCTAAAGAGGCTTTCTTT
>TRBJ1-5|TRBD1|TRBV19|NA
CASALADREIQPQHF
TGTGCCAGTGCCCTCGCTGACAGGGAGATTCAGCCCCAGCATTTT
>TRBJ2-7|TRBD2|TRBV10-3|once
CAIRLAGENEQYF
TGTGCCATCAGACTAGCGGGGGAAAACGAGCAGTACTTC
>TRBJ1-1|NA|TRBV5-1|NA
CASSLAGVRNEAFF
TGCGCCAGCAGCTTGGCGGGGGTGAGGAATGAAGCTTTCTTT
>TRBJ2-1|TRBD2|TRBV7-3|NA
CASSFQTSGGANEQFF
TGTGCCAGCAGCTTTCAAACTAGCGGGGGGGCCAATGAGCAGTTCTTC
>TRBJ1-4|NA|TRBV15|NA
CATSRGRGALDEKLFF
TGTGCCACCAGCAGAGGTCGCGGGGCGTTGGATGAAAAACTGTTTTTT
>TRBJ2-1|NA|TRBV2|once
CASSEAGNSYNEQFF
TGTGCCAGCAGTGAGGCAGGTAACTCCTACAATGAGCAGTTCTTC